This is a list of T cell receptor beta chains from one sample in a study of shared clonotypes between healthy human individuals. Sequencing used immunoSEQ multiplex PCR; TCRdb keeps in-frame clones, though not all of them. Of approximately 600,000 clones listed, 85% to 95% are singletons. Sequencing was done on a sample of naive CD8+ T cells sorted from blood. These receptors came from a woman aged 30 to 39 in good health. Both conserved end residues are part of each CDR3. D genes are given only for firm matches. Part of the rows lack a size; the others show once, few, many or a class for expanded clones.

D gene	clone size	J gene	V gene	CDR3 DNA	CDR3 protein
NA	NA	TRBJ1-1	TRBV27	TGTGCCAGCAGTTTAGACAGCTGGGACACTGAAGCTTTCTTT	CASSLDSWDTEAFF
TRBD2	NA	TRBJ2-2	TRBV9	TGTGCCAGCAGCGGTACTAGCGGGAGGGCCGCCGGGGAGCTGTTTTTT	CASSGTSGRAAGELFF
TRBD1	NA	TRBJ1-1	TRBV28	TGTGCCAGCACCCCCCGGGACAGGGGAATCATGAACACTGAAGCTTTCTTT	CASTPRDRGIMNTEAFF
NA	NA	TRBJ2-3	TRBV7-6	TGTGCCAGCAGCTTAGAGGGCCGGGGCGGGGATACGCAGTATTTT	CASSLEGRGGDTQYF
NA	NA	TRBJ2-5	TRBV18	TGTGCCAGCCGCGGCGGAGAGACCCAGTACTTC	CASRGGETQYF
TRBD2	NA	TRBJ2-3	TRBV27	TGTGCCAGCAGTTCCCCGGGACTAGCGGGAATATTAGATACGCAGTATTTT	CASSSPGLAGILDTQYF
TRBD1	NA	TRBJ1-1	TRBV7-9	TGTGCCAGCAGCTCGACGCCGGGACAGGAGATAAACACTGAAGCTTTCTTT	CASSSTPGQEINTEAFF
TRBD2	NA	TRBJ2-3	TRBV7-9	TGTGCCAGCAGTCCCTTAGCGGGAGGGCCGCAAGATACGCAGTATTTT	CASSPLAGGPQDTQYF
NA	NA	TRBJ2-7	TRBV5-5	TGTGCCAGCAGCTTGGGGCCGGACTACGAGCAGTACTTC	CASSLGPDYEQYF
TRBD1	NA	TRBJ1-5	TRBV28	TGTGCCAGCAGTTTGGGACAGAGTCAGCCCCAGCATTTT	CASSLGQSQPQHF
NA	NA	TRBJ2-7	TRBV4-2	TGTGCCAGCAGCCAAGAGTGGGCCACCGGGACTTTTCCCTACGAGCAGTACTTC	CASSQEWATGTFPYEQYF
NA	NA	TRBJ2-7	TRBV29-1	TGCAGCGTTGCCCCGGCAGGGGGAGGCGAGCAGTACTTC	CSVAPAGGGEQYF
NA	NA	TRBJ1-4	TRBV28	TGTGCCAGCAGCCGACGGACTAATGAAAAACTGTTTTTT	CASSRRTNEKLFF
NA	NA	TRBJ2-1	TRBV28	TGTGCCAGCACACAAGCCTACAATGAGCAGTTCTTC	CASTQAYNEQFF
NA	NA	TRBJ2-3	TRBV9	TGTGCCAGCAGCGTATCGGGCGGGGGCAGCACAGATACGCAGTATTTT	CASSVSGGGSTDTQYF
NA	NA	TRBJ2-7	TRBV2	TGTGCCAGCAGTGAGTTTAGTGGTTACGAGCAGTACTTC	CASSEFSGYEQYF
NA	NA	TRBJ2-7	TRBV5-1	TGCGCCAGCAGCTTGACCCGCCTTTACGAGCAGTACTTC	CASSLTRLYEQYF
NA	NA	TRBJ2-7	TRBV6-6	TGTGCCAGCAGTTACGAGGCGGGTAGACGAGTATTC	CASSYEAGRRVF
NA	NA	TRBJ1-5	TRBV28	TGTGCCAGCACGGGGACATTAGATCAGCCCCAGCATTTT	CASTGTLDQPQHF
NA	once	TRBJ2-1	TRBV28	TGTGCCAGCAGTCCGCTCGGCCAAACCGCTAACAATGAGCAGTTCTTC	CASSPLGQTANNEQFF
NA	NA	TRBJ2-3	TRBV4-2	TGTGCCAGCAGCCAAGAGGGGAGCACAGATACGCAGTATTTT	CASSQEGSTDTQYF
TRBD2	NA	TRBJ2-3	TRBV27	TGTGCCAGCAGTCCCGGGACTAGCGGAAGAGATACGCAGTATTTT	CASSPGTSGRDTQYF